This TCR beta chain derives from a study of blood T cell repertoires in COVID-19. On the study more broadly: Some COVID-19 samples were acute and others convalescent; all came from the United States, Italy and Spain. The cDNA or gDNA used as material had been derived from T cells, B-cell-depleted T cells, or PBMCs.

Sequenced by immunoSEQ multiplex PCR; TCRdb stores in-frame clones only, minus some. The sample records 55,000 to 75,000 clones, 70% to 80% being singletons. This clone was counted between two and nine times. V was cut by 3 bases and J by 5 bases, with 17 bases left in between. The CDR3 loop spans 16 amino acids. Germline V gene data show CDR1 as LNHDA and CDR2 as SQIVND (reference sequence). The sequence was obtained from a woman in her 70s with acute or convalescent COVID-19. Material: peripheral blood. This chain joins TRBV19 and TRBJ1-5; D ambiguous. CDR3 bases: TGTGCCAGTAGTATTAGGACGGGAAGGACCCATCAGCCCCAGCATTTT. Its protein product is CASSIRTGRTHQPQHF.